The clone carrying this T cell receptor beta chain was detected ten times or more. Antigen: not known. This sample was included in a study of T cells in Graves' hyperthyroidism and ophthalmopathy. V lost 0 bases and J lost 0, with 4 bases in between. CDR3 size: 14 residues. CDR1 and CDR2 (germline): SGHKS, YYEKEE (reference sequence). Amplification of TCR beta CDR3 regions was performed using RNA transcripts as template. TCR CDR3 underwent first-round RT-PCR with the HTBI primer set. MiXCR was run by TCRdb on the multiplex PCR reads, yielding one entry per CDR3 protein. This sample has around 800,000 distinct CDR3 sequences; 35% to 45% occur once, and the top ten carry approximately 10%. The hyperthyroidism was newly diagnosed and had lasted under 2 months; the patients were aged 18 to 65. In making diagnoses, clinical symptoms, serum thyroxine and TRAb, thyroid ultrasound and orbital computed tomography were all used. Cells are PBMCs isolated from about 10 ml of fresh blood.

Study findings and constraints: Stable hyperthyroidism and ophthalmopathy were separated using 13 V-J signatures.

The J gene is TRBJ1-5, the V gene TRBV5-5; no definite D call. The sample consisted of blood. This TCR was recovered from a young man with Graves' hyperthyroidism. CDR3 amino acids: CASSLDPSNQPQHF. The CDR3 bases are TGTGCCAGCAGCTTGGACCCTAGCAATCAGCCCCAGCATTTT.